This T cell receptor (beta chain) was profiled in a study of T cell responses to AZD1222 COVID-19 vaccine. Whole-study findings and limits: Clonal diversity was possibly underestimated, and white British individuals and females predominated among donors. Across spike, vaccine-associated CD4 TCRs were found, dominant at 160-218 and 743-854.

V lost 5 bases and J 5 bases, leaving 12 bases between the germline ends. Germline V gives CDR1 KGHDR, CDR2 SFDVKD. This CDR3 is built from 13 residues. As regards this clone: Its antigen is still unknown.

Assay used: immunoSEQ multiplex PCR; TCRdb lists only in-frame clones, some missing. Of approximately 140,000 clones in the sample, 85% to 95% were seen once. This material consisted of peripheral blood, taken on day 0 of MenACWY control vaccination. The TCR comes from an adult in good health. The chain has TRBV24-1 and TRBJ2-7; D is possibly TRBD1 or TRBD2 (6 bases each). The CDR3 DNA reads as TGTGCCACCAGTGCCGGGGGCAGGAACGAGCAGTACTTC. This codes for CATSAGGRNEQYF.